This TCR beta chain is from a study of OX40 agonist ivuxolimab in advanced cancers. Only in-frame clones appear in the TCRdb table, and some are missing; sequencing was by immunoSEQ multiplex PCR. The repertoire holds about 53,000 clones, with roughly nine tenths as singletons. Study-level findings and limits: CD4+ and CD8+ blood T cells expanded clonally by week 6 at 0.1 to 3.0 mg/kg.

A word on this clone: The target antigen is unknown.

The germline V gene has CDR1 MDHEN and CDR2 SYDVKM. The CDR3 contains 15 residues. Trimming left V 6 bases short and J 0 bases short, with 14 bases between. Baseline, cycle 4 day 1, and cycle 7 day 1 were the blood sampling points. The chain has TRBV28 and TRBJ1-2, with a weak D call TRBD1 (5 bases). The origin of this receptor is an adult with an advanced solid tumor such as melanoma, head and neck, liver or kidney cancer. The sample in question was CD4+ or CD8+ T cells sorted from blood, obtained in a trial of the OX40 agonist ivuxolimab. This chain's CDR3 is CASRNPLTANYGYTF. In DNA, the CDR3 is TGTGCCAGCAGAAATCCCCTGACAGCTAACTATGGCTACACCTTC.